This T cell receptor (beta chain) was sequenced for a study of CD8 T cells in ankylosing spondylitis. Trimming removed 4 bases at V and 2 bases at J, with 12 bases between. CDR3 length: 14 residues. CDR1 and CDR2 (germline): SGHAT, FQNNGV. TCRdb called the 5' RACE reads again in MiXCR, with one record for every CDR3 protein. The sample includes some 270,000 distinct CDR3 sequences, 32% of them seen just once. In its sample, this clonotype was seen a few times. The target antigen is unknown. General study points: Earlier reports found some motif variants in synovial fluid and blood in reactive arthritis.

This clonotype originated in a male donor with ankylosing spondylitis or in good health (not recorded which). The sample was blood, either unsorted or a sorted T cell fraction (not recorded which). The chain employs TRBV11-2 and TRBJ2-7; TRBD2 might be the D (6 bases). The CDR3 here is CASSSPGVPYEQYF. The DNA of the CDR3 is TGTGCCAGCAGCTCTCCGGGAGTCCCCTACGAGCAGTACTTC.